One and the same sample provided the 18 T cell receptor beta chains below, sequenced in a study of T cells after somatic rescue of genetic block (dated by TCRdb to 2018 to 2021). The receptor library was made with the immunoSEQ multiplex PCR assay. Here the immuneACCESS table is served through TCRdb, limited to in-frame sequences with V and J called. Missing clones are a known gap in these copies; in checked studies unresolved V genes cover under half, and the rest lacks a known reason. This sample comprises 55,000 or so clones, approximately 96% of them detected only once. Clones ranked in the top ten supply about 0.076% of the sample. What was sequenced was peripheral blood mononuclear cells (PBMCs). Receptor source: a child under three years old.

This chain connects TRBV7-2 to TRBJ1-4; 8 bases align to TRBD1. Germline values: CDR1 SGHTA, CDR2 FQGNSA. This CDR3 has 15 amino acids. V lost 3 bases and J lost 6; bases outside the gene matches: 6. CDR3 in DNA: TGTGCCAGCAGCTTGGGGGACAGGTTTTATGAAAAACTGTTTTTT. This codes for CASSLGDRFYEKLFF.

The V and J genes are TRBV4-2 and TRBJ2-7; D perhaps matches TRBD2 (6 bases). CDR3 length: 15 amino acids. V gave up 3 bases and J gave up 0 bases, with 12 bases separating them. The V gene's germline CDR1 is LGHNA and CDR2 YNFKEQ. For the CDR3, the DNA is TGTGCCAGCAGCCATCGGCTAGCGAGCTCCTACGAGCAGTACTTC. Its protein product is CASSHRLASSYEQYF.

This chain joins TRBV9 and TRBJ1-4; D unresolved. The CDR3 contains 15 residues. The germline V and J ends were trimmed by 0 bases and 8 bases, with 14 bases remaining between them. CDR1 is SGDLS, CDR2 YYNGEE, per germline. CDR3 DNA sequence: TGTGCCAGCAGCGTAGCTACCGGAGGGAGGGAAAAACTGTTTTTT. It translates to CASSVATGGREKLFF. Filled out from reference TRBV9 and TRBJ1-4, the complete variable domain reads DSGVTQTPKHLITATGQRVTLRCSPRSGDLSVYWYQQSLDQGLQFLIQYYNGEERAKGNILERFSAQQFPDLHSELNLSSLELGDSALYFCASSVATGGREKLFFGSGTQLSVL.

The J gene is TRBJ1-6, the V gene TRBV9, with 7 bases aligning to TRBD1. CDR1 and CDR2 from the germline V gene are SGDLS and YYNGEE. With V trimmed by 4 bases and J by 8 bases, 9 bases remained unmatched. The CDR3 is 15 amino acids. This CDR3 is CASSPRQGGDSPLHF. The CDR3 DNA follows: TGTGCCAGCAGCCCCCGACAGGGAGGCGATTCACCCCTCCACTTT. The full variable domain, completed using reference TRBV9 and TRBJ1-6, is DSGVTQTPKHLITATGQRVTLRCSPRSGDLSVYWYQQSLDQGLQFLIQYYNGEERAKGNILERFSAQQFPDLHSELNLSSLELGDSALYFCASSPRQGGDSPLHFGNGTRLTVT.

The chain joins TRBV4-1 to TRBJ2-5; no definite D call. Between the trimmed V and J ends, which lost 0 bases and 1 base, there was a span of 6 bases. CDR1 is MGHRA, CDR2 YSYEKL, per germline. The CDR3 totals 14 residues. CDR3 sequence reads: CASSQEPSQETQYF. In DNA form, the CDR3 reads TGCGCCAGCAGCCAAGAGCCTAGCCAAGAGACCCAGTACTTC.

This clone was detected only once. The genes are TRBV6-4 and TRBJ1-2; 10 bases line up with TRBD1. V was clipped by 8 bases and J by 5 bases; unmatched bases: 5. Germline values: CDR1 MRHNA, CDR2 SNTAGT. The CDR3 contains 13 residues. The CDR3 region has the DNA TGTGCCAGCCGACCGGGACAGGGGTATGGCTACACCTTC. Translated: CASRPGQGYGYTF.

This clone is a singleton in its sample. V and J are TRBV5-5 and TRBJ2-1, with D possibly being TRBD2 (6 bases). Trimming left V 0 bases short and J 10 bases short, with 8 bases between. The length of the CDR3 is 12 residues. In germline, CDR1 is SGHKS, CDR2 YYEKEE (reference sequence). The CDR3 DNA reads as TGTGCCAGCAGCTTGGAACTAGCCGAGCAGTTCTTC. This codes for CASSLELAEQFF. The full variable domain, with the rest looked up from reference TRBV5-5 and TRBJ2-1, is DAGVTQSPTHLIKTRGQQVTLRCSPISGHKSVSWYQQVLGQGPQFIFQYYEKEERGRGNFPDRFSARQFPNYSSELNVNALLLGDSALYLCASSLELAEQFFGPGTRLTVL.

This chain uses TRBV7-3 with TRBJ1-5, with D perhaps matching TRBD1 (6 bases). V was trimmed by 0 bases and J by 6 bases, leaving 6 bases between them. The CDR3 extends over 13 amino acids. Germline CDR1 and CDR2: SGHTA and FQGTGA. The DNA of the CDR3 is TGTGCCAGCAGCTTAACAGGGGGTCAGCCCCAGCATTTT. Protein sequence: CASSLTGGQPQHF.

The genes are TRBV7-2 and TRBJ1-4; D possibly corresponds to TRBD1 (5 bases). V was cut by 1 base and J by 8 bases, with 14 bases left in between. Germline CDR1 reads SGHTA; CDR2 reads FQGNSA. The CDR3 has 15 residues. Here the CDR3 reads CASSLGQGKGEKLFF. The CDR3 DNA sequence: TGTGCCAGCAGCTTAGGTCAGGGAAAGGGAGAAAAACTGTTTTTT.

The chain carries TRBV28 and TRBJ1-3, with D uncertain. V was shortened by 1 base and J by 3 bases, with 4 bases between the two germline ends. Germline CDR1 is MDHEN and CDR2 is SYDVKM. The CDR3 is made up of 13 amino acids. CDR3 sequence: CASSLLLGNTIYF. DNA for the CDR3: TGTGCCAGCAGTTTATTACTTGGAAACACCATATATTTT.

The sample holds one count of this clone. J is TRBJ2-1 and V is TRBV19; 13 positions match TRBD2. Germline CDR1 and CDR2: LNHDA and SQIVND (reference sequence). Trimming cost V 4 bases and J 0 bases; bases outside gene matches: 3. This CDR3 has 17 amino acids. Here the CDR3 reads CASSRTSGRASYNEQFF. Here the CDR3 DNA reads TGTGCCAGTAGTAGAACTAGCGGGAGGGCCTCCTACAATGAGCAGTTCTTC.

The CDR3 DNA is TGTGCCAGCAGTTACTACGGACAGGCCAACACTGAAGCTTTCTTT. Its translation is CASSYYGQANTEAFF. The genes are TRBV6-5 and TRBJ1-1, with TRBD1 matching over 7 bases. Unmatched junction bases numbered 4, after V lost 1 base and J lost 2 bases. CDR1 and CDR2 (germline): MNHEY, SVGAGI. This CDR3 comprises 15 residues.

This chain links TRBV2 with TRBJ1-1; the D gene is possibly TRBD1 (6 bases). Germline V lookup: CDR1 SNHLY, CDR2 FYNNEI. This CDR3 comprises 13 residues. Between the trimmed V and J ends, which lost 5 bases and 5 bases, there was a span of 12 bases. The CDR3 DNA follows: TGTGCCAGCAGTAAACAGGGACCGACTGAAGCTTTCTTT. This translates into CASSKQGPTEAFF.

The chain carries TRBV19 and TRBJ1-2; 9 nucleotides align to TRBD1. J was trimmed by 2 bases and V by 6 bases; bases with no gene match: 1. CDR1 LNHDA and CDR2 SQIVND come from the germline V gene (reference sequence). This CDR3 has 13 amino acids. The CDR3 region has the DNA TGTGCCAGTAGCGACAGGGGGAACTATGGCTACACCTTC. Amino acid sequence: CASSDRGNYGYTF.

This chain joins TRBV29-1 and TRBJ1-4; 10 bases match TRBD1. V shed 4 bases, J shed 7 bases, and the junction held 0 bases outside the gene matches. The CDR3 covers 12 residues. CDR1 and CDR2 (germline): SQVTM, ANQGSEA. The DNA of the CDR3 is TGCAGCGTTGGGACAGGGGGTGAAAAACTGTTTTTT. Protein product: CSVGTGGEKLFF.

The chain carries TRBV6-5 and TRBJ2-7, with D maybe TRBD2 (6 bases). The CDR3 has 13 residues. CDR1 and CDR2 from the germline V gene are MNHEY and SVGAGI. V was pared by 4 bases and J by 5 bases, with 12 bases between. This chain's CDR3 is CASSLTSTHEQYF. The CDR3 nucleotides read TGTGCCAGCAGTTTGACTAGTACCCACGAGCAGTACTTC.

The chain employs TRBV5-1 and TRBJ2-7; possibly TRBD2 for D (6 bases). The germline CDR1 and CDR2 sequences are SGHRS and YFSETQ. The ends were cut back, 7 bases at V and 2 bases at J, with 13 bases in the middle. There are 13 residues in the CDR3. The CDR3 sequence is CASGRRDPYEQYF. As DNA, the CDR3 is TGCGCCAGCGGGAGGCGGGATCCCTACGAGCAGTACTTC.

The J gene is TRBJ2-7, the V gene TRBV10-3; TRBD2 matches 9 bases. CDR3 length: 14 amino acids. Trimming took 6 bases from V and 4 from J; bases not matched to a gene: 7. The germline V gene has CDR1 ENHRY and CDR2 SYGVKD. The DNA for the CDR3 is TGTGCCATCAGGAAGACTAGCGGCCCATACGAGCAGTACTTC. Its translation: CAIRKTSGPYEQYF.